This T cell receptor (beta chain) was found in a study of cytomegalovirus exposure and HLA in healthy donors. Assay used: immunoSEQ multiplex PCR; TCRdb lists only in-frame clones, some missing. The sample yields around 60,000 clones, 90% to 96% seen once. The CDR3 sequence is 15 residues long. The germline V gene has CDR1 MDHEN and CDR2 SYDVKM. Trimming stripped 3 bases from V and 4 bases from J, with 13 bases between. The genes are TRBV28 and TRBJ2-1, with D unclear. The clonotype comes from a woman aged 18 to 35 in good health and CMV-seronegative. The specimen was PBMCs. This CDR3 is CASSLWRGSYNEQFF. Written as DNA, the CDR3 is TGTGCCAGCAGTTTGTGGCGCGGATCTTACAATGAGCAGTTCTTC.